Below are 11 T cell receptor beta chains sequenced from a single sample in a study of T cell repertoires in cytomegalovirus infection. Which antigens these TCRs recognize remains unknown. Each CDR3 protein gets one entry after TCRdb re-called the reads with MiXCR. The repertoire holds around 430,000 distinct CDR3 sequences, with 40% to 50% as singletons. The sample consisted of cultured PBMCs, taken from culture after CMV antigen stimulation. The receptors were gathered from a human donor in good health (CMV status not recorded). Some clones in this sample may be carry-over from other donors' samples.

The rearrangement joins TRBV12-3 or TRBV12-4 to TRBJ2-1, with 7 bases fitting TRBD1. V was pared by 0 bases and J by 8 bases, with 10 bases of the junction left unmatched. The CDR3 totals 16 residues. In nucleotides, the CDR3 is TGTGCCAGCAGTTTAGCGACAGGGAAATTAGTCGATGAGCAGTTCTTC. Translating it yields CASSLATGKLVDEQFF.

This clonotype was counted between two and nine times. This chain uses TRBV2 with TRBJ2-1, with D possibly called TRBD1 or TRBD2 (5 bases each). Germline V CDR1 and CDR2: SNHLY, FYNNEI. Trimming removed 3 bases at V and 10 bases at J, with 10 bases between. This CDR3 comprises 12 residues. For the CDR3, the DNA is TGTGCCAGCAGTGATGTTGGGGGAGAGCAGTTCTTC. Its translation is CASSDVGGEQFF.

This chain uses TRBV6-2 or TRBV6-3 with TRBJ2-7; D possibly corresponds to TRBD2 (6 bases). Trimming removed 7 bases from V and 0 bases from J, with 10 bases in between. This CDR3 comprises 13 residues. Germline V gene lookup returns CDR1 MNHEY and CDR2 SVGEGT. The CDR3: CASTTGLSYEQYF. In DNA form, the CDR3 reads TGTGCCAGCACCACGGGACTCTCCTACGAGCAGTACTTC.

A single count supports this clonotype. CDR3 amino acids: CSARLLAGPYNEQFF. CDR3 nucleotides: TGCAGTGCTAGACTTCTAGCGGGACCGTACAATGAGCAGTTCTTC. This chain joins TRBV20-1 and TRBJ2-1; TRBD2 agrees at 9 bases. V dropped 2 bases and J dropped 4; count of bases not matched to a gene: 6. The CDR3 is 15 residues long. CDR1 and CDR2 from the germline V gene are DFQATT and SNEGSKA (reference sequence).

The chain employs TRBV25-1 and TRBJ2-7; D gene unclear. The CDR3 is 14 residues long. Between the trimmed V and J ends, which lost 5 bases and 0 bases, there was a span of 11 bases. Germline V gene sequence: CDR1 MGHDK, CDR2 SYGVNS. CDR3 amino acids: CASSHKTHSYEQYF. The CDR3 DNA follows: TGTGCCAGCAGTCACAAGACACACTCCTACGAGCAGTACTTC.

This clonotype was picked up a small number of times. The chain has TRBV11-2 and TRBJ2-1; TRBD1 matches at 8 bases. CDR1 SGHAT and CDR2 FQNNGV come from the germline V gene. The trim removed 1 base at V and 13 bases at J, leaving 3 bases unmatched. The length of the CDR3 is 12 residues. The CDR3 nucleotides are TGTGCCAGCAGCTTAGGGGGACAGGAACAGTTCTTC. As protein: CASSLGGQEQFF.

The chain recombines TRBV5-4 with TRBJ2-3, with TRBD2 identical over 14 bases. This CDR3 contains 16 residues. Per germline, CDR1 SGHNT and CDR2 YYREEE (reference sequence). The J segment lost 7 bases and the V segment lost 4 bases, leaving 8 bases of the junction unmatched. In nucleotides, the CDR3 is TGTGCCAGCAGCCCGGCCGGGACTAGCGGGAGTTATACGCAGTATTTT. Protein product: CASSPAGTSGSYTQYF.

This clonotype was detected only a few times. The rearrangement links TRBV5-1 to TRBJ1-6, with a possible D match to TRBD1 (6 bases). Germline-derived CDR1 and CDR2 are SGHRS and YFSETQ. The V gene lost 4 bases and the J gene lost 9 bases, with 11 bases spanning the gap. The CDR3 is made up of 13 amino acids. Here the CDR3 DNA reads TGCGCCAGCAGCGCGGGGGCAGGTTCACCCCTCCACTTT. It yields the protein CASSAGAGSPLHF. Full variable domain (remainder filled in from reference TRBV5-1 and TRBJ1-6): KAGVTQTPRYLIKTRGQQVTLSCSPISGHRSVSWYQQTPGQGLQFLFEYFSETQRNKGNFPGRFSGRQFSNSRSEMNVSTLELGDSALYLCASSAGAGSPLHFGNGTRLTVT.

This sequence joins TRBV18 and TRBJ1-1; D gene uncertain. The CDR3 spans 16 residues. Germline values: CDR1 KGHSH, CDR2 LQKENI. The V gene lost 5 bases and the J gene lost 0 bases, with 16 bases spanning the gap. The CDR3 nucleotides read TGTGCCAGCTCATCCGAAAGGACCATTATGAACACTGAAGCTTTCTTT. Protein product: CASSSERTIMNTEAFF.

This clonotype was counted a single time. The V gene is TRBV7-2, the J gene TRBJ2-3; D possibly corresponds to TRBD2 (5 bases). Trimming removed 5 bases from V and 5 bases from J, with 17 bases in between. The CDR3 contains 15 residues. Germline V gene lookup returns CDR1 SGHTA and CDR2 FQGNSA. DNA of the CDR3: TGTGCCAGCAGCCCCGACTCCTTTGAGGGAGATACGCAGTATTTT. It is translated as CASSPDSFEGDTQYF.

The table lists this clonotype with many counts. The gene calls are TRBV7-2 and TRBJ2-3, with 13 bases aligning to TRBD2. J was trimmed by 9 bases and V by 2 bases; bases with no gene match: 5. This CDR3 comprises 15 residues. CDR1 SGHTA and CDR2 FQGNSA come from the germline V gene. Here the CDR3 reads CASSLRTSGRTTQYF. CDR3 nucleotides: TGTGCCAGCAGCTTAAGGACTAGCGGGAGAACAACGCAGTATTTT.